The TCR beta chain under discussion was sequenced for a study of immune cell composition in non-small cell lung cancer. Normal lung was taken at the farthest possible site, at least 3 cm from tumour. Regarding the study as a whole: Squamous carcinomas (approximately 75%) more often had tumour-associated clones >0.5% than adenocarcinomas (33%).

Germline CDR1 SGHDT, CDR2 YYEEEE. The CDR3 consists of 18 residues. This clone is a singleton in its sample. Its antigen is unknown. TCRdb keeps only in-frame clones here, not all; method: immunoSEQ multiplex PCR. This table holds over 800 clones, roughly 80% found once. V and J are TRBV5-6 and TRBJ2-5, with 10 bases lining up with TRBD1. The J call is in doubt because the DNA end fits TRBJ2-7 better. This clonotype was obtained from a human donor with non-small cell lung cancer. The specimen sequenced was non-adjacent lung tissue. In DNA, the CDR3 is TGTGCCAGCAGCTTGGTTTTCTCGGGACAGGGGAGAACCTACGAGCAGTACTTC. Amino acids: CASSLVFSGQGRTYEQYF.